This entry describes one TCR beta chain. The antigen is undetermined. The record originates from a study of beta chain features in type 1 diabetes. Background on the study: The study found patients and healthy donors alike in age, gender and cell yields. Findings of the study overall: There was a possibility that cDNA sequencing over-represented cells with high TCR expression. Any HLA effect on TCRB rearrangement was left unresolved by small sub-analyses.

Expressed TCRB transcripts were sequenced, since all the RNA that had been isolated was reverse transcribed. Libraries were prepared by immunoSEQ multiplex PCR; TCRdb keeps only in-frame clonotypes and omits some of them. The table records approximately 250,000 clones, over 9.5% of them present only once. Germline CDR1 MNHNY, CDR2 SVGAGI (reference sequence). V was cut by 8 bases and J by 2 bases, with 9 bases left in between. The CDR3 runs 13 residues. A heparinised blood draw that averaged about 100 mL was obtained once from each donor. This TCR derives from a woman under 30 in good health. Sequencing input: naive CD4+ T cells from blood. This chain uses TRBV6-6 with TRBJ2-2; no clear D. CDR3 DNA: TGTGCCAGCGCCGGGTCCAACACCGGGGAGCTGTTTTTT. Its translation: CASAGSNTGELFF.